This TCR beta chain was sequenced during a study of T-cell reconstitution after alpha-beta-depleted transplantation in children. The library targeted TCRbeta and was prepared with unique molecular identifiers. TCRdb processed the PCR reads anew with MiXCR; each CDR3 protein has one entry. The sample includes around 600,000 distinct CDR3 sequences, roughly a tenth of them seen just once. The CDR3 covers 13 residues. CDR1 and CDR2 from the germline V gene are LNHNV and YYDKDF (reference sequence). V shed 6 bases and J 6 bases; nucleotides not matched to a gene: 5. The TCR sequence derives from a human donor who donated a stem cell graft to a child with acute myeloid leukemia. Source: PBMCs from the stem cell graft donor, taken from the stem cell graft. This chain connects TRBV15 to TRBJ2-1; 7 bases are a match to TRBD2. Written as DNA, the CDR3 is TGTGCCACCAGGAAGACGGGGGGCAATGAGCAGTTCTTC. Protein: CATRKTGGNEQFF.